The clone carrying this T cell receptor (beta chain) was counted many times. Its specificity is not known. Each cDNA got a UMI-containing oligo ligated at its 3' end. First-round PCR used about 4 cycles and beta primers RC1.1 and RC1.2 covering TRBC1 and TRBC2. TCRdb recomputed calls from the UMI-ligation and nested PCR reads with MiXCR, one row per CDR3 protein. The sample consists of around 56,000 distinct CDR3 sequences, 12% of them appearing once. The data derive from a study of quantifying T cell responses using KT2 cells. Whole-study context: Reverse transcription used primers in the TCR alpha and beta constant regions. Estimated efficiency of the T4 ligation step was above 9.5% under optimum conditions. The second PCR ran as a qPCR until a predetermined fluorescence threshold was reached. Broader study findings: At about one KT2 cell per 100,000 PBMC, KT2 sequences were still detected.

Unfractionated PBMC were spiked with known numbers of KT2 clone cells. CDR3 length: 15 residues. Trimming shortened V by 2 bases and J by 0 bases, and 10 bases separated the two germline ends. The chain recombines TRBV12-3 or TRBV12-4 with TRBJ2-5; D not certain. The source material was PBMCs spiked with cells of the T cell clone KT2. This receptor was obtained from a human donor. CDR3 coding DNA: TGTGCCAGCAGTTTAAATCGGCAATACCAAGAGACCCAGTACTTC. Translated, it gives CASSLNRQYQETQYF.